The source of this T cell receptor beta chain is a study of blood T cell repertoires in COVID-19 (dated by TCRdb to the early 2020s). Concerning the study at large: Samples covering the acute and convalescent phases of COVID-19 were provided by collaborators in the United States, Italy and Spain. The material from the prospective study consisted of cDNA or gDNA derived from T cells, B-cell-depleted T cells, or PBMCs. The dataset comprised deeply sampled blood TCRbeta repertoires from subjects exposed to, actively infected with, or recovered from COVID-19. The repertoires were released in a freely available public database meant as a resource for research on the immune response to SARS-CoV-2. Samples were obtained from the ongoing ImmuneRACE study (first 160 participants) and from 1,200 or so subjects provided by 6 global collaborators. A de-identified subject ID, COVID-19 status, age in years and sex were almost always included in the sample metadata. Where available, HLA class I and class II types were taken from metadata supplied by the sample provider and were not determined by assay-based typing.

Beyond this particular receptor, the publication reports: The quantity of clinical and demographic metadata differed by source and by participant and was supplied without curation.

Of note for this clone: The antigen this receptor binds is unknown. Per-base quality was not reported, and no clone a single base away is much larger than it.

TCRbeta CDR3 regions were amplified from genomic DNA using the immunoSEQ Assay, a bias-controlled multiplex PCR. The original methods were these. Within the assay, amplification of reference gene primers was used to estimate how many nucleated cells each sample contained. To quantify the absolute abundance of each unique TCRbeta CDR3 rearrangement, sequence reads were collapsed and filtered. For each sample, productive Simpson clonality was calculated by taking the square root of Simpson's diversity index across productive rearrangements. TCRdb mirrors the immuneACCESS table, restricted to in-frame sequences. Some clones are absent from its copies; in checked studies, under half trace to an unresolved V gene, and the reason for the others is unknown. V and J calls and clone size are copied from that table; D and trimming were computed from the DNA. Within this sample are around 100,000 clones, with around four fifths of them counted one time only. The ten most abundant clones make up about 12% of the sample.

Collaborating institutions collected whole blood in K2EDTA tubes following their own protocols. For TCRbeta analysis, collaborator samples were shipped as frozen whole blood, as isolated PBMCs, or as DNA extracted from either sample type. This clonotype was sampled from a woman between 65 and 79 years old with acute or convalescent COVID-19. The sequenced sample was peripheral blood.

The bases read TGTGCCAGCAGCATCGACTACGCGTACGAGCAGTACGTC. This gives the protein CASSIDYAYEQYV. The chain is encoded by TRBV5-4 joined to TRBJ2-7; perhaps TRBD2 is the D gene, with 5 bases matching. In the germline V gene (reference sequence), CDR1 corresponds to SGHNT and CDR2 to YYREEE. The CDR3, from cysteine to valine, totals 13 residues. The retained sequence is limited to the CDR3, 39 bases, with the frame set at the first base. V is shortened by 4 bases, J by 4 bases, and the region joining them spans 12 bases.